This T cell receptor beta chain appears in the sequencing data of a study of blood T cell repertoires in COVID-19. On the study more broadly: Samples representing acute and convalescent COVID-19 were sourced from the United States, Italy and Spain.

Germline CDR1 MNHNS, CDR2 SASEGT. This CDR3 comprises 17 residues. Trimming took 4 bases from V and 1 from J; bases not matched to a gene: 7. Study processing details: How many nucleated cells were present was estimated from reference gene primer amplification. Profiling relied on immunoSEQ multiplex PCR, and the TCRdb table lists in-frame clones only, not all of them. The DNA was the basis for D and trimming; V, J and clone size are from that table. In the table there are roughly 380,000 clones, approximately 80% of which are singletons. The chain combines TRBV6-1 with TRBJ2-6; TRBD2 matches at 7 bases. This receptor was obtained from a human donor with acute or convalescent COVID-19. The donor label of this sample is uncertain. The sample comprised peripheral blood. The CDR3 bases are TGTGCCAGCAGTGTTGGGGGGGTGAGTTCTGGGGCCAACGTCCTGACTTTC. Translation gives CASSVGGVSSGANVLTF.